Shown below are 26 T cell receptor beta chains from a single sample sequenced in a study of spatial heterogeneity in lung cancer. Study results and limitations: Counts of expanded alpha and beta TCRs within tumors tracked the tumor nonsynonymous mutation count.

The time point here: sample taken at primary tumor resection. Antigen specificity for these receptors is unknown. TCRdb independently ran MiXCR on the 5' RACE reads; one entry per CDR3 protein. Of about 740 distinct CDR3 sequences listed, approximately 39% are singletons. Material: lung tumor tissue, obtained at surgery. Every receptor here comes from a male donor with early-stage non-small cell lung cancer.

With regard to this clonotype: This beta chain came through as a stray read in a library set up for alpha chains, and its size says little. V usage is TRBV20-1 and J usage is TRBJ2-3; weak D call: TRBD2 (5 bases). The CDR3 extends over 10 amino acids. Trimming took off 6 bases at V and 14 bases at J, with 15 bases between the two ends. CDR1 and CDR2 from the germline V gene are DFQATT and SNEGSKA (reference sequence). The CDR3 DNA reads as TGCAGTGCCCAGAAGGAGGTGGGGTATTTT. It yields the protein CSAQKEVGYF.

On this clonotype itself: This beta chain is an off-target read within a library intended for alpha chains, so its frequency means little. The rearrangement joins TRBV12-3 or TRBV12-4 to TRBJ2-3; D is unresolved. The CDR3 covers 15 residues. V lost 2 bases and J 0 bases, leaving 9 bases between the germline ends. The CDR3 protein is CASSLRHPSTDTQYF. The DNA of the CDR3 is TGTGCCAGCAGTTTAAGACACCCGAGCACAGATACGCAGTATTTT.

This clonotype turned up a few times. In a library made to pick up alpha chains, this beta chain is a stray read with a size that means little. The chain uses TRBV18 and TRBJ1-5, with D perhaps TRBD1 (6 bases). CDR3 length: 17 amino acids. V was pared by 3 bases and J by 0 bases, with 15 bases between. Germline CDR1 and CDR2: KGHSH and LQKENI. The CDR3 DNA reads TGTGCCAGCTCACCGCTGGACAGAAGCGATAGCAATCAGCCCCAGCATTTT. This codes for CASSPLDRSDSNQPQHF. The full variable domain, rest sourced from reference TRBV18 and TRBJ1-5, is NAGVMQNPRHLVRRRGQEARLRCSPMKGHSHVYWYRQLPEEGLKFMVYLQKENIIDESGMPKERFSAEFPKEGPSILRIQQVVRGDSAAYFCASSPLDRSDSNQPQHFGDGTRLSIL.

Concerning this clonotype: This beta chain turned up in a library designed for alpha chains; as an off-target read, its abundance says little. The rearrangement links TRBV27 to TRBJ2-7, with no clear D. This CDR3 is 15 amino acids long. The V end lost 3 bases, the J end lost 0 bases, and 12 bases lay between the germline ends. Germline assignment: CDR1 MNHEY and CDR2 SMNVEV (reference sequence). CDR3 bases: TGTGCCAGCAGTTTGTCCATACAGACCTCCTACGAGCAGTACTTC. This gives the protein CASSLSIQTSYEQYF.

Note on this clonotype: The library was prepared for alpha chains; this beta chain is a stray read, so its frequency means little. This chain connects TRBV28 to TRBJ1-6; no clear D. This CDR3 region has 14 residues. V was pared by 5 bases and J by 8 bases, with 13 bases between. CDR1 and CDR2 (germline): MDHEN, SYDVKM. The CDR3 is CASSAITTDSPLHF. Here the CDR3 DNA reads TGTGCCAGCAGTGCCATTACGACGGATTCACCCCTCCACTTT. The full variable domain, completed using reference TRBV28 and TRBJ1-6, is DVKVTQSSRYLVKRTGEKVFLECVQDMDHENMFWYRQDPGLGLRLIYFSYDVKMKEKGDIPEGYSVSREKKERFSLILESASTNQTSMYLCASSAITTDSPLHFGNGTRLTVT.

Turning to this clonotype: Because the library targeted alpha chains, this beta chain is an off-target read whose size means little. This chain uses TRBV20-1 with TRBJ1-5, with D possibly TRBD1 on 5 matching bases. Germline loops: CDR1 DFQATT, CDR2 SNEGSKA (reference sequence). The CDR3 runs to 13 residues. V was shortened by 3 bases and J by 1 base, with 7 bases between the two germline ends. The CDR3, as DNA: TGCAGTGCTAGTTCAGGGAGCAATCAGCCCCAGCATTTT. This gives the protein CSASSGSNQPQHF.

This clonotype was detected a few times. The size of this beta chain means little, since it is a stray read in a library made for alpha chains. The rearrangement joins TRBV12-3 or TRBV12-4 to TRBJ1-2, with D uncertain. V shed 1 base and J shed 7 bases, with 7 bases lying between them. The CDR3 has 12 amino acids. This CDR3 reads CASSLEGVGYTF. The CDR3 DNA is TGTGCCAGCAGTTTAGAGGGAGTTGGCTACACCTTC.

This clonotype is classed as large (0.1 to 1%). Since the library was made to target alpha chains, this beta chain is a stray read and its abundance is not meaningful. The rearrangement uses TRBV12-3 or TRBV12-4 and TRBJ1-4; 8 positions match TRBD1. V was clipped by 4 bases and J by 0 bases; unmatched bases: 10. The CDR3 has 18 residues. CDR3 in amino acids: CASSSLRDRSTTNEKLFF. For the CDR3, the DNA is TGTGCCAGCAGTTCCCTCCGGGACAGGTCCACAACTAATGAAAAACTGTTTTTT.

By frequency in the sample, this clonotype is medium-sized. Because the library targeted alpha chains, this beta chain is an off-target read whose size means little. The CDR3 DNA reads TGTGCCAGCAGCTCTCACATTAACAACGAGCAGTACTTC. Its protein is CASSSHINNEQYF. The chain combines TRBV7-9 with TRBJ2-7; D unclear. Germline V gene sequence: CDR1 SEHNR, CDR2 FQNEAQ (reference sequence). V lost 4 bases to trimming and J lost 5 bases, with 12 bases between them. CDR3 length: 13 residues.

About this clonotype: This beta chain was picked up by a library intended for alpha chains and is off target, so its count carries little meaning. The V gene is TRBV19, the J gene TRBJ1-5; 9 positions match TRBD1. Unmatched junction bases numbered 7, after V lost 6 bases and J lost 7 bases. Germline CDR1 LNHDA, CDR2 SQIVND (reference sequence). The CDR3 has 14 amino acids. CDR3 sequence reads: CASSLTGGAQPQHF. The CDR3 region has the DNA TGTGCCAGTAGCCTTACAGGGGGCGCGCAGCCCCAGCATTTT.

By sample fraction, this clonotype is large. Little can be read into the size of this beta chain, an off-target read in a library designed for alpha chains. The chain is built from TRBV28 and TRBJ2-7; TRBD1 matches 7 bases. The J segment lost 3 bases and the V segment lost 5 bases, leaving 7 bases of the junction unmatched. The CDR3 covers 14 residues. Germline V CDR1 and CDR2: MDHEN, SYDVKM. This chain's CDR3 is CASSPGGEDYEQYF. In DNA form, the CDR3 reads TGTGCCAGCAGTCCAGGGGGAGAAGACTACGAGCAGTACTTC.

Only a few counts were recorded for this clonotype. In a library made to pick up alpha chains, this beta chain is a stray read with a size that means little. CDR3 coding DNA: TGTGCCAGCAGCCAAGACGACAGGGCGGATCAGCCCCAGCATTTT. This gives the protein CASSQDDRADQPQHF. The V gene is TRBV4-2, the J gene TRBJ1-5; TRBD1 matches at 7 bases. Trimming took 0 bases from V and 5 from J; bases not matched to a gene: 4. Germline CDR1 reads LGHNA; CDR2 reads YNFKEQ. CDR3 length: 15 residues.

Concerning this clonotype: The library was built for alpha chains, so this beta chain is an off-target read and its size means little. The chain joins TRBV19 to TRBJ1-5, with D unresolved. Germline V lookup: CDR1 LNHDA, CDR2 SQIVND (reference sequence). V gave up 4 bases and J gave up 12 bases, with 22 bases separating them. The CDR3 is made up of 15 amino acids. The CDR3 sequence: CASSRAGPGPGGQHF. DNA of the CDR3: TGTGCCAGTAGTAGGGCTGGCCCGGGCCCCGGCGGCCAGCATTTT.

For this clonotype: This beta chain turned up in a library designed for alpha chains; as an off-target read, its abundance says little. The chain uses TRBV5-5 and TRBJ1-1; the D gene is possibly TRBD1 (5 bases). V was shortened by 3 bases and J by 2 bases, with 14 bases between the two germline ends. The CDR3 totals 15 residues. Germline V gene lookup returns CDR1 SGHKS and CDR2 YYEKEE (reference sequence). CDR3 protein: CASSYSFGGNTEAFF. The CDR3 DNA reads TGTGCCAGCAGCTACAGCTTTGGGGGAAACACTGAAGCTTTCTTT.

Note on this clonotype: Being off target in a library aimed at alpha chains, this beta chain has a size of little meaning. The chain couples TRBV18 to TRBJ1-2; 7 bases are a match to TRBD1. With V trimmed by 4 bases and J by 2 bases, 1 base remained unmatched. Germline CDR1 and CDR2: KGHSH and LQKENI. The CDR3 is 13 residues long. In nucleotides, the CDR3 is TGTGCCAGCTCACTGGGACAGAACTATGGCTACACCTTC. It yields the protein CASSLGQNYGYTF.

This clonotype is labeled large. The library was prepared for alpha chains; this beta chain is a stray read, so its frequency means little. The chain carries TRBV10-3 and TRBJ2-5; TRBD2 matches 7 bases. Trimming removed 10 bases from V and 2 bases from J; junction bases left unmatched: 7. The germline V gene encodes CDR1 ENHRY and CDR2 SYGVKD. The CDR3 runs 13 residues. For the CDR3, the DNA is TGTGCCACCTCGTCCGGGAGGCAAGAGACCCAGTACTTC. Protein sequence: CATSSGRQETQYF.

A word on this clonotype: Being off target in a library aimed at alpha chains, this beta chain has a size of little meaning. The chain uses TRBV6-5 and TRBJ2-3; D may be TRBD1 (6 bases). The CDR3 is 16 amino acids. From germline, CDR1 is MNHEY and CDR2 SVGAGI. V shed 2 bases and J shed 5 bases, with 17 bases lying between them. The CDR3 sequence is CASSYHPRGIGDTQYF. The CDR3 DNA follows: TGTGCCAGCAGTTACCACCCCAGGGGCATCGGAGATACGCAGTATTTT.

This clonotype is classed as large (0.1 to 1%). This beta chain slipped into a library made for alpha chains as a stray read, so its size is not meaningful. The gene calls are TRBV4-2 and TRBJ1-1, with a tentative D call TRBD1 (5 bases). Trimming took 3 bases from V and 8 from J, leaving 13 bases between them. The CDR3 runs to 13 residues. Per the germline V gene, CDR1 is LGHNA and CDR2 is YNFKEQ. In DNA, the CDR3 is TGTGCCAGCAGCCAGCCCGGGACCGCCGAAGCTTTCTTT. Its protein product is CASSQPGTAEAFF.

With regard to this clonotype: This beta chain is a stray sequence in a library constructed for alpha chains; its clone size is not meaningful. The CDR3 protein is CANVGINTEAFF. The CDR3 DNA follows: TGTGCCAATGTGGGGATTAACACTGAAGCTTTCTTT. V and J are TRBV12-3 or TRBV12-4 and TRBJ1-1; D is undetermined. CDR3 length equals 12 residues. The V and J ends lost 10 bases and 2 bases respectively, with 11 bases between them.

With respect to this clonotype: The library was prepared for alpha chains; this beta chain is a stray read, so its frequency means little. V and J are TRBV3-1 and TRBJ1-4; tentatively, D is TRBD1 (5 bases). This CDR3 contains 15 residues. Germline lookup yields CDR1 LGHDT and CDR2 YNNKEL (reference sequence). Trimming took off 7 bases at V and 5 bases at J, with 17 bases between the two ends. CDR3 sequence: CASTFLRTGNEKLFF. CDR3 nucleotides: TGTGCCAGCACCTTTCTCCGAACAGGAAATGAAAAACTGTTTTTT.

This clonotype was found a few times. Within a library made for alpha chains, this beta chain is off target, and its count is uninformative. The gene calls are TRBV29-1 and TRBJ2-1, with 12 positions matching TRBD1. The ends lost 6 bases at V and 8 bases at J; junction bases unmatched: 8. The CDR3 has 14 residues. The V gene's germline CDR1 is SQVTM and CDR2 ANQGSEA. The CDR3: CSVQPGQGAYEQFF. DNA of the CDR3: TGCAGCGTGCAACCGGGACAGGGGGCGTATGAGCAGTTCTTC.

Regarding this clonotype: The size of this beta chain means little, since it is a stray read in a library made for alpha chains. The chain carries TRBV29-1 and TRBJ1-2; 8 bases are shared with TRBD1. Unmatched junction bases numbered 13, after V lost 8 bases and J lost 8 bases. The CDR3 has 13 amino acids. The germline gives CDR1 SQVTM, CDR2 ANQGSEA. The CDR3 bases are TGCAGCACCGGACCGCAGGGGGCATACGGCTACACCTTC. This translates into CSTGPQGAYGYTF.

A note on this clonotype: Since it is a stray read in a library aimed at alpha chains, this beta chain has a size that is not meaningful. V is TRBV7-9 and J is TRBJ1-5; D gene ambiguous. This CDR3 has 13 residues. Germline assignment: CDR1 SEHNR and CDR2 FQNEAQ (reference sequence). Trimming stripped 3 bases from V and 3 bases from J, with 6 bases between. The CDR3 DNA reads TGTGCCAGCAGCTTCTCCAACAATCAGCCCCAGCATTTT. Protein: CASSFSNNQPQHF.

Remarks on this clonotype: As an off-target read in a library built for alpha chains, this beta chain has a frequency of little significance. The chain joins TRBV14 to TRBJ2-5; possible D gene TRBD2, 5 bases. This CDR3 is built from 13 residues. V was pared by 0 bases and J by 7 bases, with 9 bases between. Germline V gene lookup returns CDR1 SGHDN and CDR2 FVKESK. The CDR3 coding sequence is TGTGCCAGCAGCCAAGAGATCCGGGGGACCCAGTACTTC. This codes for CASSQEIRGTQYF.

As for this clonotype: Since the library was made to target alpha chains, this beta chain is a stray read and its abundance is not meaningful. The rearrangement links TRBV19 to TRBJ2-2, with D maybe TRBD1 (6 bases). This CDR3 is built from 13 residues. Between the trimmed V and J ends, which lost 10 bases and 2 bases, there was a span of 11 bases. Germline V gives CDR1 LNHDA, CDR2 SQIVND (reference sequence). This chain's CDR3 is CATADSNTGELFF. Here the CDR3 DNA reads TGTGCCACCGCGGACAGTAACACCGGGGAGCTGTTTTTT.

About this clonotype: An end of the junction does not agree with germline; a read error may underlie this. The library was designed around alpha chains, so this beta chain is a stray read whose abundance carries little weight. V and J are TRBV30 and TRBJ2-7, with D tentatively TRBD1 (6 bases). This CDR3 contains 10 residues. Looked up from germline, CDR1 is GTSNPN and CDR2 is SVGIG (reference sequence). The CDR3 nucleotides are TGTGCCTGGCCGGACAGTGAGAGACCTTTC. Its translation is CAWPDSERPF.